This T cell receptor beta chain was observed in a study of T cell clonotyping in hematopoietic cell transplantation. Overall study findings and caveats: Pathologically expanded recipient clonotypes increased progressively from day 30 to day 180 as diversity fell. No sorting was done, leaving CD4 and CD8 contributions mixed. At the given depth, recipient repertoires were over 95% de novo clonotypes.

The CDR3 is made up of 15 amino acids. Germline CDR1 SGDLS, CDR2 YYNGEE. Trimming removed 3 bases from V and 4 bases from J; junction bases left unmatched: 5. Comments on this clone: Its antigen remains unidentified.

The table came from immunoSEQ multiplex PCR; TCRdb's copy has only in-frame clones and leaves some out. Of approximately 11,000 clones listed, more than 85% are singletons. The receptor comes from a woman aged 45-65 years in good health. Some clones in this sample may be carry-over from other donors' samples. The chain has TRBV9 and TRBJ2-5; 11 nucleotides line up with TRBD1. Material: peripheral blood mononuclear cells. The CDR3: CASSADRGRVETQYF. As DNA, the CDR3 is TGTGCCAGCAGCGCGGACAGGGGGCGCGTAGAGACCCAGTACTTC.